This T cell receptor beta chain was sequenced for a study of cytomegalovirus exposure and HLA in healthy donors. This PCR relied on a set of 60 Vbeta primers and 13 Jbeta primers. Measured with immunoSEQ multiplex PCR; TCRdb has only the in-frame clones, and not every one. The profile shows 150,000 to 200,000 clones, 60% to 80% of them singletons. CDR3 length: 15 residues. From germline, CDR1 is SQVTM and CDR2 ANQGSEA. Trimming removed 5 bases from V and 0 bases from J, with 11 bases in between. This TCR came from a man aged 35 to 55 in good health and CMV-seronegative. This chain links TRBV29-1 with TRBJ1-6; the D is unclear. The sample taken for sequencing was PBMCs. CDR3 loop: CSVRGENSYNSPLHF. DNA of the CDR3: TGCAGCGTTCGTGGAGAGAACTCCTATAATTCACCCCTCCACTTT.